Listed below are T cell receptor beta chains from one sample, sequenced in a study of PD-1 blockade in classical Hodgkin lymphoma. TCRdb keeps only in-frame clones here, not all; method: immunoSEQ multiplex PCR. The sample has 75,000 to 100,000 clones, approximately 80% seen once. The sequences come from peripheral blood mononuclear cells (PBMCs), collected before the second cycle of nivolumab. These receptors were obtained from a human donor with classical Hodgkin lymphoma. CDR3s include the opening cysteine and the closing phenylalanine or tryptophan. A D gene is named only where the DNA matches it firmly. Only some rows state a clone size, as once, few, many or a class for expanded clones.

d_call clone_size j_call cdr3_length v_call cdr3_nt cdr3_aa
NA once TRBJ2-2 14 TRBV9 TGTGCCAGCAACCCCGGGGCGGGATCCGGGGAGCTGTTTTTT CASNPGAGSGELFF
TRBD2 NA TRBJ2-7 15 TRBV4-1 TGCGCCAGCAGCCTTAGACTAGCCACCACTGACGAGCAGTACTTC CASSLRLATTDEQYF
NA NA TRBJ1-1 13 TRBV7-8 TGTGCCAGCAGCTTAGATCTGGGAACTGAAGCTTTCTTT CASSLDLGTEAFF
TRBD2 NA TRBJ2-2 15 TRBV5-4 TGTGCCAGCAGCAGACTAGCGGGAGAGGTCGGGGAGCTGTTTTTT CASSRLAGEVGELFF
NA NA TRBJ1-3 14 TRBV5-6 TGTGCCAGCAGACGGACGGGCTCTGGAAACACCATATATTTT CASRRTGSGNTIYF
NA NA TRBJ2-7 13 TRBV7-6 TGTGCCAGCAGCTGGGGGGAGATGTACGAGCAGTACTTC CASSWGEMYEQYF
NA NA TRBJ2-7 13 TRBV10-3 TGTGCCATCAGTCGGGACGTAGATCCCGAGCAGTACTTC CAISRDVDPEQYF
TRBD2 NA TRBJ2-5 15 TRBV7-9 TGTGCCAGCAGCCCGGGACTAGCGGGAGAAGAGACCCAGTACTTC CASSPGLAGEETQYF
TRBD2 NA TRBJ2-3 15 TRBV29-1 TGCAGCGCCAGGACTAGCGGGAGTATCACAGATACGCAGTATTTT CSARTSGSITDTQYF
TRBD2 NA TRBJ2-1 15 TRBV19 TGTGCCAGTAGTATACGACTAGCGGGCAACAATGAGCAGTTCTTC CASSIRLAGNNEQFF
TRBD1 NA TRBJ2-7 13 TRBV9 TGTGCCAGCGGACGACAGGGGCACTACGAGCAGTACTTC CASGRQGHYEQYF
NA NA TRBJ1-1 14 TRBV28 TGTGCCAGCAGTCCTCCCCAGGGGCACACTGAAGCTTTCTTT CASSPPQGHTEAFF
NA NA TRBJ1-2 11 TRBV6-6 TGTGCCAGCAGTACGGGGGCAGGCTACACCTTC CASSTGAGYTF
TRBD1 NA TRBJ1-1 14 TRBV5-1 TGCGCCAGCAGCGCCCAGGGGGCAAGCATGGAAGCTTTCTTT CASSAQGASMEAFF
TRBD1 NA TRBJ1-1 16 TRBV5-1 TGCGCCAGCAGCCCAGACCCACAGGGGATAGGGACTGAAGCTTTCTTT CASSPDPQGIGTEAFF
TRBD2 NA TRBJ2-7 14 TRBV30 TGTGCCTGGCACCCGAGACTAGCGAACTACGAGCAGTACTTC CAWHPRLANYEQYF
NA NA TRBJ1-1 17 TRBV5-4 TGTGCCAGCAGCGCGGGCATCCGGGGCACGATGAACACTGAAGCTTTCTTT CASSAGIRGTMNTEAFF
TRBD1 NA TRBJ2-7 17 TRBV6-1 TGTGCCAGCAGCGAAGGGGGCGCGTTGGGCCTTACCTACGAGCAGTACTTC CASSEGGALGLTYEQYF
NA once TRBJ2-3 13 TRBV30 TGTGCCTGGGGGTTTCAGGGCACAGATACGCAGTATTTT CAWGFQGTDTQYF
NA NA TRBJ1-3 18 TRBV23-1 TGCGCCAGCAGTCAATTAGAGTACAGGGATTGCTCTGGAAACACCATATATTTT CASSQLEYRDCSGNTIYF
NA NA TRBJ2-3 10 TRBV29-1 TGCAGCGTTGGGACTACGACGCAGTATTTT CSVGTTTQYF
TRBD2 NA TRBJ2-1 15 TRBV11-3 TGTGCCAGCAGCCCCACAGCGGGAGTATCGAATGAGCAGTTCTTC CASSPTAGVSNEQFF
NA NA TRBJ1-3 15 TRBV9 TGTGCCAGCAGCGTAGCAAGGGGGAGTGGAAACACCATATATTTT CASSVARGSGNTIYF
TRBD2 NA TRBJ2-7 16 TRBV7-2 TGTGCCAGCAGCCGCCCCGGGACTAGCGGGAGGAACGAGCAGTACTTC CASSRPGTSGRNEQYF
NA NA TRBJ2-3 14 TRBV9 TGTGCCAGCAGCGTAGACCGGGGAGCAGATACGCAGTATTTT CASSVDRGADTQYF
NA NA TRBJ1-1 14 TRBV9 TGTGCCAGCAGCTCCCATCCAGGGAACACTGAAGCTTTCTTT CASSSHPGNTEAFF
NA NA TRBJ2-1 11 TRBV2 TGTGCCAGTGGGAGGCACAATGAGCAGTTCTTC CASGRHNEQFF
NA few TRBJ1-5 13 TRBV10-3 TGTGCCATTCAGAACGCAGTCGATCAGCCCCAGCATTTT CAIQNAVDQPQHF
NA NA TRBJ2-4 14 TRBV12-2 TGTGCAAGTCGCCAAGATAACAGGGAGATCATTCAGTACTTC CASRQDNREIIQYF